These 7 T cell receptor beta chains share one sample of origin, sequenced in a study of T cells in Graves' hyperthyroidism and ophthalmopathy. Researchers took RNA transcripts and amplified the TCR beta CDR3 regions from them. HTBI primers were the set used in a first-round RT-PCR of the TCR CDR3. TCRdb itself ran the multiplex PCR reads through MiXCR, one entry per CDR3 protein. The table shows roughly 640,000 distinct CDR3 sequences, with 15% to 20% occurring only once. Material for sequencing was blood. Receptors were obtained from a woman aged 40 to 50 with Graves' ophthalmopathy.

The chain recombines TRBV6-2 or TRBV6-3 with TRBJ2-7, with unresolved D. CDR1 is MNHEY and CDR2 is SVGEGT in the germline V gene. The CDR3 has 11 residues. The V gene lost 6 bases and the J gene lost 1 base, with 4 bases spanning the gap. The CDR3 nucleotides are TGTGCCAGCAGACAATCCTACGAGCAGTACTTC. Residues: CASRQSYEQYF.

This clonotype came up a few times. The chain has TRBV28 and TRBJ2-7; maybe TRBD1 (6 bases). V was cut by 10 bases and J by 4 bases, with 17 bases left in between. The CDR3 loop spans 13 amino acids. Germline assignment: CDR1 MDHEN and CDR2 SYDVKM. CDR3: CATLTGLGYEQYF. CDR3 nucleotides: TGTGCCACCCTGACAGGATTAGGTTACGAGCAGTACTTC.

This clonotype has more than one count but fewer than ten. The rearrangement joins TRBV10-3 to TRBJ2-1, with D uncertain. The V end was cut by 2 bases, the J end by 1 base, with 9 bases between. CDR3 length: 15 residues. The germline V gene has CDR1 ENHRY and CDR2 SYGVKD. The CDR3 is CAISEGEPSYNEQFF. DNA for the CDR3: TGTGCCATCAGTGAGGGGGAACCGTCCTACAATGAGCAGTTCTTC.

The sample holds many counts of this clonotype. The chain couples TRBV12-3 or TRBV12-4 to TRBJ2-5; 7 nucleotides line up with TRBD1. V was clipped by 5 bases and J by 2 bases; unmatched bases: 8. The CDR3 is 15 amino acids. CDR3 loop: CASSVGTAAQETQYF. The CDR3 nucleotides read TGTGCCAGCAGTGTCGGGACAGCCGCACAAGAGACCCAGTACTTC.

This clonotype was observed many times. The chain joins TRBV12-3 or TRBV12-4 to TRBJ2-1; D may be TRBD1 (6 bases). The CDR3 has 14 residues. Deletions cut 3 bases from V and 10 bases from J, with 16 bases between. For the CDR3, the DNA is TGTGCCAGCAGTTTTACGACTGGGGGCGGGGAGCAGTTCTTC. Its protein is CASSFTTGGGEQFF.

On this clonotype: A junction end diverges from the germline sequence, so it may reflect a read error. This chain uses TRBV4-2 with TRBJ2-2; 9 bases align to TRBD2. The germline CDR1 and CDR2 sequences are LGHNA and YNFKEQ. There are 18 residues in the CDR3. CDR3 DNA: TGTGCCAGCAGCCAAGAAACCCATCGACTAGCGGTTGTCGGGGAGCTGCTTTTT. Its translation: CASSQETHRLAVVGELLF.

The V call is TRBV2, the J call TRBJ2-3; possibly TRBD1 for D (5 bases). The ends were cut back, 3 bases at V and 14 bases at J, with 15 bases in the middle. CDR1 is SNHLY, CDR2 FYNNEI, per germline. The CDR3 length is 12 residues. Here the CDR3 reads CASSEGQGQGYF. CDR3 bases: TGTGCCAGCAGTGAGGGGCAGGGTCAAGGGTATTTT.